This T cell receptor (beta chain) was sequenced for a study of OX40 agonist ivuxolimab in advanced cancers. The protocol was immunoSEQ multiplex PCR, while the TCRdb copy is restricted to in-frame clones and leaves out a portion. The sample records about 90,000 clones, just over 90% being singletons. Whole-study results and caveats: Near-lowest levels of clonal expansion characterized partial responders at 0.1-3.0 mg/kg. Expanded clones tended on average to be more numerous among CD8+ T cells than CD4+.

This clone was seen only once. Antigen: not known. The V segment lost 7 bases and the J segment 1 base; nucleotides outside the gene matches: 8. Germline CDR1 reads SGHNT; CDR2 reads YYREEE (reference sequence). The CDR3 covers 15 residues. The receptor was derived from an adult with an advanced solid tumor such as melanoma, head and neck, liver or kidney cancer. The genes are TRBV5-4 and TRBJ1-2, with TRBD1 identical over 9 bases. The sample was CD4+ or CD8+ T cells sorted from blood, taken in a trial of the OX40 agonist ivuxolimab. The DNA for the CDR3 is TGTGCCAGCTTGGACAGGGGCAGTGTTAACTATGGCTACACCTTC. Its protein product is CASLDRGSVNYGYTF.